These T cell receptor beta chains were read from a single sample in a study of T cells in Graves' hyperthyroidism and ophthalmopathy. TCRdb fed the multiplex PCR reads into MiXCR, producing one record per CDR3 protein. The sample records 400,000 to 600,000 distinct CDR3 sequences, around 16% being singletons. Sequenced: blood. All receptors derive from a woman aged 30 to 39 with Graves' ophthalmopathy. CDR3s include the opening cysteine and the closing phenylalanine or tryptophan. D genes are given only for firm matches. Only some rows state a clone size, as once, few, many or a class for expanded clones.

v_gene,abundance,d_gene,j_gene,CDR3nt,CDR3aa
TRBV20-1,.,.,TRBJ2-7,TGCAGTGCTAGGGGAATAGGTGAGCAGTACTTC,CSARGIGEQYF
TRBV28,many,.,TRBJ1-2,TGTGCCAGCAGTTTATTGAACTATGGCTACACCTTC,CASSLLNYGYTF
TRBV5-1,many,TRBD2,TRBJ2-1,TGCGCCAGCAGCTTGGCGGGAGGGCAAAGGAATGAGCAGTTCTTC,CASSLAGGQRNEQFF
TRBV18,many,.,TRBJ1-1,TGTGCCAGCTCACCGGGACGGCTGAACACTGAAGCTTTCTTT,CASSPGRLNTEAFF
TRBV3-1,.,TRBD2,TRBJ2-1,TGTGCCAGCAGCCAAGCCGGGACTAGCGGGATTAATGAGCAGTTCTTC,CASSQAGTSGINEQFF
TRBV3-1,.,TRBD1,TRBJ2-3,TGTGCCAGCAGCCAAGGGGACGAGGCAGGGGGCGTCGCAGATACGCAGTATTTT,CASSQGDEAGGVADTQYF
TRBV5-1,few,TRBD1,TRBJ1-1,TGCGCCAGCAGCTTAAAAGGGACAGCGAACACTGAAGCTTTCTTT,CASSLKGTANTEAFF
TRBV19,.,TRBD2,TRBJ2-2,TGTGCCAGTAGTCCTGGGACTAGCGGGACGTTCGCGAACACCGGGGAGCTGTTTTTT,CASSPGTSGTFANTGELFF
TRBV5-1,.,.,TRBJ1-1,TGCGCCAGCAGTAATCGGCGGCAGGGGATAATGAACACTGAAGCTTTCTTT,CASSNRRQGIMNTEAFF
TRBV4-3,many,.,TRBJ1-3,TGCGCCAGCAGCCAAGGCCTCGGGTTCTCCTCTGGAAACACCATATATTTT,CASSQGLGFSSGNTIYF
TRBV20-1,many,.,TRBJ2-3,TGCAGCGCTGAGACAGGCCATAGCACAGATACGCAGTATTTT,CSAETGHSTDTQYF
TRBV5-1,few,TRBD1,TRBJ1-2,TGCGCCAGCAGAAAACAGGGGGCGCATGGCTACACCTTC,CASRKQGAHGYTF
TRBV7-2,.,.,TRBJ2-1,TGTGCCAGCAGCTTATTTCACCGCGCCTACAATGAGCAGTTCTTC,CASSLFHRAYNEQFF
TRBV12-3/TRBV12-4,many,TRBD1,TRBJ2-7,TGTGCCAGCAGTCCCCGGGACAGGGGGGGGGAGCAGTACTTC,CASSPRDRGGEQYF
TRBV30,.,TRBD2,TRBJ2-4,TGTGCCTGGAGTGCAGCGGGACTGGCCAAAAACATTCAGTACTTC,CAWSAAGLAKNIQYF
TRBV3-1,many,TRBD2,TRBJ2-1,TGTGCCAGCAGCCAAGACGAGCGGGAGGTGGCCTACAATGAGCAGTTCTTC,CASSQDEREVAYNEQFF
TRBV14,.,.,TRBJ1-1,TGTGCCAGCAGCCAAGATCCTAACCCCCCCCGGGACACTGAAGCTTTCTTT,CASSQDPNPPRDTEAFF
TRBV20-1,.,TRBD1,TRBJ2-7,TGCAGTGCTGCTGGGACAGAAAAAATTTACGAGCAGTACTTC,CSAAGTEKIYEQYF
TRBV20-1,.,TRBD2,TRBJ2-2,TGCAGTGCTAGAGCCTCCGGGACTAGCACCTCAAGGGGCACCGGGGAGCTGTTTTTT,CSARASGTSTSRGTGELFF
TRBV4-1,many,.,TRBJ1-2,TGCGCCAGCAGCCAAGTTCATGAAGAAAACTATGGCTACACCTTC,CASSQVHEENYGYTF
TRBV28,.,.,TRBJ2-1,TGTGCCAGCAGTCTCATGTCCGGGAGCTCCTACAATGAGCAGTTCTTC,CASSLMSGSSYNEQFF
TRBV12-3/TRBV12-4,.,.,TRBJ2-7,TGTGCCAGCACCCCGACGGGGGCTACCTACGAGCAGTACTTC,CASTPTGATYEQYF
TRBV6-1,.,TRBD2,TRBJ2-1,TGTGCCAGCAGCCCTGGGACTAGCGGTGACAATGAGCAGTTCTTC,CASSPGTSGDNEQFF
TRBV14,many,TRBD1,TRBJ2-3,TGTGCCAGCAGCCCTGGGACAGGGAACCTTCCGTCAGATACGCAGTATTTT,CASSPGTGNLPSDTQYF
TRBV7-9,few,TRBD2,TRBJ2-3,TGTGCCAGCGACAAACCATTAGCGGGAGTGAGCACAGATACGCAGTATTTT,CASDKPLAGVSTDTQYF
TRBV4-2,few,.,TRBJ1-1,TGTGCCAGCAGCCTACATACCGGGACCGCGAACACTGAAGCTTTCTTT,CASSLHTGTANTEAFF
TRBV19,.,.,TRBJ2-2,TGTGCCAGTAGTATAGTAGGGGGGGCGCACACCGGGGAGCTGTTTTTT,CASSIVGGAHTGELFF
TRBV28,many,TRBD2,TRBJ2-1,TGTGCCAGCAGTTCGATTAGCGGGGGCTCCTACAATGAGCAGTTCTTC,CASSSISGGSYNEQFF
TRBV2,many,TRBD2,TRBJ2-3,TGTGCCAGCAGTGAGGGACTAGCGGGAGAGGTTGCGTGCACAGATACGCAGTATTTT,CASSEGLAGEVACTDTQYF
TRBV25-1,.,.,TRBJ2-5,TGTGCCAGCAGTGAACCTCGACTTTACCAAGAGACCCAGTACTTC,CASSEPRLYQETQYF
TRBV5-8,.,.,TRBJ1-2,TGTGCCAGCAGCTTGTTTGGGGGCGCTTCTGGCTACACCTTC,CASSLFGGASGYTF
TRBV9,once,.,TRBJ1-6,TGTGCCAGCAGCGGACCCGGGACAATAGGTTCACCCCTCCACTTT,CASSGPGTIGSPLHF
TRBV28,many,.,TRBJ1-4,TGTGCCAGCAGTTTCCGGGGGGCAACTAATGAAAAACTGTTTTTT,CASSFRGATNEKLFF
TRBV20-1,many,TRBD1,TRBJ1-3,TGCAGTGCTGTACAGGGGGCGCAAGGAAACACCATATATTTT,CSAVQGAQGNTIYF
TRBV2,many,TRBD1,TRBJ2-5,TGTGCCAGCAGGGATCGGACAGGGTCGGGGGAGACCCAGTACTTC,CASRDRTGSGETQYF
TRBV9,.,.,TRBJ2-3,TGTGCCAGCAGCGTAGAGGTAGCCCCTTACACAGATACGCAGTATTTT,CASSVEVAPYTDTQYF
TRBV29-1,.,.,TRBJ2-6,TGCAGCGCGTCGACTTCTGGGGCCAACGTCCTGACTTTC,CSASTSGANVLTF
TRBV7-3,many,TRBD1,TRBJ2-1,TGTGCCAGCAGCCTCGGACAGGGTGAAGGTGAGCAGTTCTTC,CASSLGQGEGEQFF
TRBV12-3/TRBV12-4,many,.,TRBJ1-6,TGTGCCAGCAGTTTCGGGGTTTGGGGACCTAATTCACCCCTCCACTTT,CASSFGVWGPNSPLHF
TRBV11-1,many,.,TRBJ2-7,TGTGCCAGCAGCTTAGCGCTAAGTGACAACGAGCAGTACTTC,CASSLALSDNEQYF
TRBV13,.,TRBD1,TRBJ1-1,TGTGCCAGCAGCTTAAAGGGACAGGGTTCACCTGAAGCTTTCTTT,CASSLKGQGSPEAFF
TRBV11-2,many,TRBD1,TRBJ2-7,TGTGCCAGCAGCTTAGATCGGACAGGGGGAGAGCAGTACTTC,CASSLDRTGGEQYF
TRBV5-1,many,.,TRBJ2-7,TGCGCCAGCAGCTTGGGACCCCTGGGGTCGGGTAGCTCCTACGAGCAGTACTTC,CASSLGPLGSGSSYEQYF
TRBV6-1,few,.,TRBJ2-1,TGTGCCAGCAGTGAAGCTCGATTTACGTACAATGAGCAGTTCTTC,CASSEARFTYNEQFF
TRBV27,.,TRBD1,TRBJ2-7,TGTGCCAGCAGTTTTCTCCGGACAGGGGACTCCTACGAGCAGTACTTC,CASSFLRTGDSYEQYF
TRBV6-2/TRBV6-3,.,.,TRBJ2-2,TGTGCCAGCCGGCCCCGGACAGTGATGGGGACCGGGGAGCTGTTTTTT,CASRPRTVMGTGELFF
TRBV9,.,.,TRBJ2-2,TGTGCCAGCAGCGTAGTAGGCCGGGACACCGGGGAGCTGTTTTTT,CASSVVGRDTGELFF
TRBV28,many,TRBD1,TRBJ1-1,TGTGCCAGCAGTTTATCGCCAGGGGGGGCGAGTGAAGCTTTCTTT,CASSLSPGGASEAFF
TRBV24-1,.,TRBD2,TRBJ2-1,TGTGCCACCAGTGACAGGACTAGCGGGAATGCGGATGAGCAGTTCTTC,CATSDRTSGNADEQFF
TRBV10-2,few,.,TRBJ2-1,TGCGCCAGCTTGGGGGACCACATAAGCTCCTACAATGAGCAGTTCTTC,CASLGDHISSYNEQFF
TRBV24-1,few,.,TRBJ2-1,TGTGCCACCAGTGATTTCCAACGGAGCTCCTACAATGAGCAGTTCTTC,CATSDFQRSSYNEQFF